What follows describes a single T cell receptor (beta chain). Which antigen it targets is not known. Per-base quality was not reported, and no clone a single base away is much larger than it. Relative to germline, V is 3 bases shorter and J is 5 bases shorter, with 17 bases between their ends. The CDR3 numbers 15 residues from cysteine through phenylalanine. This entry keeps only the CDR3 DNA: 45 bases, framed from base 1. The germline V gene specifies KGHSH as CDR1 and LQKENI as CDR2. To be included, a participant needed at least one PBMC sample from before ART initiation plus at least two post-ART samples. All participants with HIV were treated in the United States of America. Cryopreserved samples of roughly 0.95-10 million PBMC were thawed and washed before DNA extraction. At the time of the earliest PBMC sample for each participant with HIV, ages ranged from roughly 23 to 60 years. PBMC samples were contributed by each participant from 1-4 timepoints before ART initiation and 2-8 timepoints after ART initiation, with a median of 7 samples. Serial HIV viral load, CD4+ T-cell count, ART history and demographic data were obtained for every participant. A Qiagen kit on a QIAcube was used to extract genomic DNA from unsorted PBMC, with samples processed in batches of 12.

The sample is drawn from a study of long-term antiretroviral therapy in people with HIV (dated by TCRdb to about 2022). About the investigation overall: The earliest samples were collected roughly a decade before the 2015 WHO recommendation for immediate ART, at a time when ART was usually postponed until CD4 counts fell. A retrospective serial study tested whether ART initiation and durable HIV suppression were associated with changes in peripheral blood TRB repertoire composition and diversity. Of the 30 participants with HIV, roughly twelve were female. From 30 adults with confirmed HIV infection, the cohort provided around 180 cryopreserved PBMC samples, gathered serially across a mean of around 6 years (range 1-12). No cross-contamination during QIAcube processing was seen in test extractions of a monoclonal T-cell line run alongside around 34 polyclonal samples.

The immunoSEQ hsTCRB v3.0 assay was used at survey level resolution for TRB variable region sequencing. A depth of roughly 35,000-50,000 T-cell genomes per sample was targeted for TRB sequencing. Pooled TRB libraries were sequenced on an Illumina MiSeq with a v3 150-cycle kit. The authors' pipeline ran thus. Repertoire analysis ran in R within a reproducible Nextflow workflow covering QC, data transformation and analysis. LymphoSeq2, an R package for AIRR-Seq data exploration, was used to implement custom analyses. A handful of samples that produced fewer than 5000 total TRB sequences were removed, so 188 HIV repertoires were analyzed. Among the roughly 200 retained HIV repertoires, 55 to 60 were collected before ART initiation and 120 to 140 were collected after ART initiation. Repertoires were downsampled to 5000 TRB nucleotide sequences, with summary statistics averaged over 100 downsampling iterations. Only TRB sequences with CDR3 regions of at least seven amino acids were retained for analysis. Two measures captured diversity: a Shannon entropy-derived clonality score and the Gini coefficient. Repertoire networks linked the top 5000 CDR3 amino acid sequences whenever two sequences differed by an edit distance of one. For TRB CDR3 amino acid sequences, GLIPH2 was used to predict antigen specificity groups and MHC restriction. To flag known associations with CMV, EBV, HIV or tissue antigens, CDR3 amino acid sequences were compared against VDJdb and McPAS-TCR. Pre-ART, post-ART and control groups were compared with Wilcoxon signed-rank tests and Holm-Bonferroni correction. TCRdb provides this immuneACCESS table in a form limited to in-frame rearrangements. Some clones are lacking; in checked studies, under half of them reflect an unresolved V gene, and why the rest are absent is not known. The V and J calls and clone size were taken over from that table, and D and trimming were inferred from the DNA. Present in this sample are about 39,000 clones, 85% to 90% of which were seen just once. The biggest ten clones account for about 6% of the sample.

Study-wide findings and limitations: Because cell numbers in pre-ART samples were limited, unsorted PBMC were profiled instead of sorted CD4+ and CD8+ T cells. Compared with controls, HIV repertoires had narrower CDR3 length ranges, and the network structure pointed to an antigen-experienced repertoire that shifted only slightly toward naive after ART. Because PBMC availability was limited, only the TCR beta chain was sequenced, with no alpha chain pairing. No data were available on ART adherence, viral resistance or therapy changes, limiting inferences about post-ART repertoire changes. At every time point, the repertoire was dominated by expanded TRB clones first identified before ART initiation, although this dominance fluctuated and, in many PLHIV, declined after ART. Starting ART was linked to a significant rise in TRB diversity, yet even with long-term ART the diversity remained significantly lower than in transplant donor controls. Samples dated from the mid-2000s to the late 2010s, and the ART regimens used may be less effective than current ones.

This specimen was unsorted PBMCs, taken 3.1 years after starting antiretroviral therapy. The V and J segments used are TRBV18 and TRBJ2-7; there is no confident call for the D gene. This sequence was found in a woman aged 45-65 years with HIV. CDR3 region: CASSPSRPVVDEQYF. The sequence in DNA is TGTGCCAGCTCACCGTCGAGGCCGGTGGTCGACGAGCAGTACTTC. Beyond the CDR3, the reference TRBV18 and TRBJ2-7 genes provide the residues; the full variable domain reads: NAGVMQNPRHLVRRRGQEARLRCSPMKGHSHVYWYRQLPEEGLKFMVYLQKENIIDESGMPKERFSAEFPKEGPSILRIQQVVRGDSAAYFCASSPSRPVVDEQYFGPGTRLTVT.